The 12 T cell receptor beta chains reported below all come from one sample, sequenced in a study of blood T cell repertoires in COVID-19. This table comes from immunoSEQ multiplex PCR, and its TCRdb copy is limited to in-frame clones, with some not included. The sample lists roughly 180,000 clones, 79% occurring once. Sample: peripheral blood. All receptors come from a woman aged 55-70 years with COVID-19, enrolled during active disease.

The chain employs TRBV2 and TRBJ1-6; 8 bases align to TRBD1. The germline V gene has CDR1 SNHLY and CDR2 FYNNEI. CDR3 length equals 14 residues. Losses at the gene ends were 5 bases for V and 12 bases for J; bases not matched to a gene: 9. The CDR3 sequence is CASSKQGASVPLHF. DNA of the CDR3: TGTGCCAGCAGTAAGCAGGGGGCTTCGGTACCCCTCCACTTT. The full variable domain, with the rest looked up from reference TRBV2 and TRBJ1-6, is EPEVTQTPSHQVTQMGQEVILRCVPISNHLYFYWYRQILGQKVEFLVSFYNNEISEKSEIFDDQFSVERPDGSNFTLKIRSTKLEDSAMYFCASSKQGASVPLHFGNGTRLTVT.

The genes are TRBV6-6 and TRBJ1-6; no clear D. The length of the CDR3 is 14 residues. The V end was cut by 4 bases, the J end by 9 bases, with 13 bases between. The germline V gene encodes CDR1 MNHNY and CDR2 SVGAGI (reference sequence). CDR3 loop: CASSSNPEGSPLHF. In DNA, the CDR3 is TGTGCCAGCAGTTCAAACCCGGAGGGTTCACCCCTCCACTTT.

Remarks on this clone: Within the sample, other DNA sequences also encode this same CDR3. V gene TRBV5-4 combines with J gene TRBJ1-2; D is unclear. The CDR3 is made up of 14 amino acids. Germline assignment: CDR1 SGHNT and CDR2 YYREEE (reference sequence). Trimming left V 0 bases short and J 0 bases short, with 6 bases between. This CDR3 is CASSLDTSNYGYTF. The CDR3 coding sequence is TGTGCCAGCAGCTTGGACACCTCTAACTATGGCTACACCTTC. The full variable domain, its missing parts supplied by reference TRBV5-4 and TRBJ1-2, is ETGVTQSPTHLIKTRGQQVTLRCSSQSGHNTVSWYQQALGQGPQFIFQYYREEENGRGNFPPRFSGLQFPNYSSELNVNALELDDSALYLCASSLDTSNYGYTFGSGTRLTVV.

This clone is a singleton in its sample. The chain employs TRBV28 and TRBJ2-5, with 10 positions matching TRBD1. Per the germline V gene, CDR1 is MDHEN and CDR2 is SYDVKM. This CDR3 is built from 15 residues. V shed 9 bases, J shed 5 bases, and the junction held 12 bases outside the gene matches. The DNA of the CDR3 is TGTGCCAGTGGGGGCTCGGGACAGGGGAGGGAGACCCAGTACTTC. This sequence encodes CASGGSGQGRETQYF.

This clone was observed a few times. The chain links TRBV19 to TRBJ1-6; 7 bases align to TRBD1. The germline CDR1 and CDR2 sequences are LNHDA and SQIVND (reference sequence). The trim removed 7 bases at V and 5 bases at J, leaving 11 bases unmatched. This CDR3 contains 16 residues. The CDR3 DNA is TGTGCCAGTACCATACGGTCAGGGGGAAATAATTCACCCCTCCACTTT. Translated: CASTIRSGGNNSPLHF.

The chain carries TRBV10-1 and TRBJ2-5; D might be TRBD2 (6 bases). The V gene's germline CDR1 is WNHNN and CDR2 SYGVQD (reference sequence). Trimming took off 5 bases at V and 2 bases at J, with 12 bases between the two ends. The CDR3 is 14 residues long. The CDR3 sequence: CASSRDSPQETQYF. The CDR3 DNA sequence: TGCGCCAGCAGTCGGGACTCTCCACAAGAGACCCAGTACTTC.

The gene calls are TRBV19 and TRBJ2-1; D may be TRBD1 (5 bases). V was cut by 5 bases and J by 6 bases, with 14 bases left in between. Germline V gene sequence: CDR1 LNHDA, CDR2 SQIVND (reference sequence). This CDR3 contains 14 residues. The CDR3, as DNA: TGTGCCAGTAGTGTAACAGGCGGTCTCAATGAGCAGTTCTTC. Its translation: CASSVTGGLNEQFF. The full variable domain, completed using reference TRBV19 and TRBJ2-1, is DGGITQSPKYLFRKEGQNVTLSCEQNLNHDAMYWYRQDPGQGLRLIYYSQIVNDFQKGDIAEGYSVSREKKESFPLTVTSAQKNPTAFYLCASSVTGGLNEQFFGPGTRLTVL.

CDR3 protein: CASSATTHHRVGETQYF. The CDR3 DNA reads as TGTGCCAGCAGCGCAACGACCCACCACAGGGTTGGCGAGACCCAGTACTTC. This chain links TRBV5-6 with TRBJ2-5, with TRBD1 as a possible D gene (6 bases). The germline V gene encodes CDR1 SGHDT and CDR2 YYEEEE. This CDR3 comprises 17 residues. The ends were cut back, 4 bases at V and 5 bases at J, with 24 bases in the middle.

This chain uses TRBV3-1 (or the pseudogene TRBV3-2) with TRBJ1-3, with D maybe TRBD1 (6 bases). Germline values: CDR1 LGHDT, CDR2 YNNKEL (reference sequence). The ends were cut back, 3 bases at V and 0 bases at J, with 15 bases in the middle. The CDR3 is 17 amino acids. The CDR3 DNA is TGTGCCAGCAGCCACCTGACCAGGGGATTCTCTGGAAACACCATATATTTT. Amino acids: CASSHLTRGFSGNTIYF.

J is TRBJ1-4 and V is TRBV6-5; a weak D match, TRBD1 (5 bases). Trimming removed 6 bases at V and 10 bases at J, with 18 bases between. Germline-derived CDR1 and CDR2 are MNHEY and SVGAGI. The CDR3 extends over 14 amino acids. CDR3 residues: CASRPTGVLGKLFF. The CDR3 DNA reads TGTGCCAGCAGGCCGACGGGGGTACTAGGAAAACTGTTTTTT.

The table lists this clone with a count of one. The chain couples TRBV28 to TRBJ1-1; a weak D match, TRBD1 (6 bases). Germline CDR1 reads MDHEN; CDR2 reads SYDVKM. This CDR3 contains 12 residues. The V end lost 3 bases, the J end lost 9 bases, and 11 bases lay between the germline ends. The CDR3, as DNA: TGTGCCAGCAGTTTTGGGGGCCAAAAAGCTTTCTTT. Translated, it gives CASSFGGQKAFF.

The table lists this clone with a few counts. This sequence joins TRBV7-9 and TRBJ2-5, with 7 nucleotides matching TRBD1. Per germline, CDR1 SEHNR and CDR2 FQNEAQ (reference sequence). V shed 8 bases and J 4 bases; nucleotides not matched to a gene: 7. The CDR3 has 13 residues. The CDR3 sequence: CASLRGRGETQYF. The DNA of the CDR3 is TGTGCCAGCCTCAGGGGGAGAGGAGAGACCCAGTACTTC.